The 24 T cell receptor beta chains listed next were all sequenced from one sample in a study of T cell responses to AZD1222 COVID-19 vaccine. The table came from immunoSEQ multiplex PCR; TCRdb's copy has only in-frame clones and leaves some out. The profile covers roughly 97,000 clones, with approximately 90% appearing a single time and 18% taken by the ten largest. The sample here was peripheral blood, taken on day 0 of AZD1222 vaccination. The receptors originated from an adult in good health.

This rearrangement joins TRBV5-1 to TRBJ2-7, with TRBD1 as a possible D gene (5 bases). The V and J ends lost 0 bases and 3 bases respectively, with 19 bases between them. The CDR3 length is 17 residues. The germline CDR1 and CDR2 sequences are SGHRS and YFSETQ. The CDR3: CASSLGVMGQGLYEQYF. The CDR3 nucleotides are TGCGCCAGCAGCTTGGGCGTAATGGGGCAGGGTCTCTACGAGCAGTACTTC.

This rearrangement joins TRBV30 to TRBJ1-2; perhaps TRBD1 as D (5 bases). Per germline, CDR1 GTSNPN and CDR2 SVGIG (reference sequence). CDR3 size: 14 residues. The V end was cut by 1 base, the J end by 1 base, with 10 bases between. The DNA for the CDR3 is TGTGCCTGGAGTGCGGAAGACAGTAACTATGGCTACACCTTC. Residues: CAWSAEDSNYGYTF.

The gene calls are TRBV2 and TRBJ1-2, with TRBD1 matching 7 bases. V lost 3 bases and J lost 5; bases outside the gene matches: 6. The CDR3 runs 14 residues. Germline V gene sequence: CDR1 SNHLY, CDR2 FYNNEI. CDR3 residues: CASSDGEQGYGYTF. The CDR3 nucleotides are TGTGCCAGCAGTGATGGGGAACAGGGGTATGGCTACACCTTC.

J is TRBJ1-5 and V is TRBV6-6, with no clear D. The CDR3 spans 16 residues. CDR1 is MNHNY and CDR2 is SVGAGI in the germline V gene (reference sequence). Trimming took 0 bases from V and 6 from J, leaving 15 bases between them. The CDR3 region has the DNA TGTGCCAGCAGTTACTCGCCCGGGAACGAATTTCAGCCCCAGCATTTT. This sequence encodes CASSYSPGNEFQPQHF.

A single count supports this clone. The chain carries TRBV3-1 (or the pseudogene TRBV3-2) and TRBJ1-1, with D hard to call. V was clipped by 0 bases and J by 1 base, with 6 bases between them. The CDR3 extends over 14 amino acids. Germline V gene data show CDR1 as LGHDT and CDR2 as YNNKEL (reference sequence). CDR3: CASSQDLSNTEAFF. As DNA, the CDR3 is TGTGCCAGCAGCCAAGATCTGTCGAACACTGAAGCTTTCTTT.

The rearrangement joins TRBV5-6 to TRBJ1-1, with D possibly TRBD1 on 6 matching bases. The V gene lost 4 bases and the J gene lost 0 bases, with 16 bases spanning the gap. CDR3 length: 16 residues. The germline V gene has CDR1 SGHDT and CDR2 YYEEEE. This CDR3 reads CASSSRDKRVNTEAFF. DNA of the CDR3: TGTGCCAGCAGCAGCCGGGACAAACGCGTGAACACTGAAGCTTTCTTT.

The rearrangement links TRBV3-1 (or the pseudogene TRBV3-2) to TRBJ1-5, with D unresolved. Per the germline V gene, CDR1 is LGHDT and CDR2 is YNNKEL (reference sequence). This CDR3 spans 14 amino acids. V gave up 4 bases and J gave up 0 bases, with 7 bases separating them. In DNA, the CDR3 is TGTGCCAGCAGCCCCTGGAATAGCAATCAGCCCCAGCATTTT. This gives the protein CASSPWNSNQPQHF.

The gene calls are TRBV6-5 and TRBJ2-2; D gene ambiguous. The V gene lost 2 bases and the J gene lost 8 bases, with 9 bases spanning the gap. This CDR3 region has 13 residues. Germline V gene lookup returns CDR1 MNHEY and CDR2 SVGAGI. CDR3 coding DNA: TGTGCCAGCAGTTACGGAGTACCGGGGGAGCTGTTTTTT. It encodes CASSYGVPGELFF.

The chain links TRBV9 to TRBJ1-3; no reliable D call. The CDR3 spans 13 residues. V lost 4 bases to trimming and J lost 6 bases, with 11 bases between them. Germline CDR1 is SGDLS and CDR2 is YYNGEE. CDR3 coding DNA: TGTGCCAGCAGCAAGTCGATGGAAAACACCATATATTTT. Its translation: CASSKSMENTIYF.

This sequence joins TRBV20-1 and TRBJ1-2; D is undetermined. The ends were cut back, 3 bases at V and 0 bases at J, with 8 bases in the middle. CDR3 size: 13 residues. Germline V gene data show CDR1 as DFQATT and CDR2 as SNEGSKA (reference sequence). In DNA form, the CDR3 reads TGCAGTGCTAGTCACCCAACTAACTATGGCTACACCTTC. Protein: CSASHPTNYGYTF.

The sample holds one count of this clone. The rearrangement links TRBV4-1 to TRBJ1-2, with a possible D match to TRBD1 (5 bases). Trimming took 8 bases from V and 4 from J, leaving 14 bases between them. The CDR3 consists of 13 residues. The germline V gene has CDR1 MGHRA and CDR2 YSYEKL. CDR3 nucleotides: TGCGCCAGCCATAACCTCGACAGCTATGGCTACACCTTC. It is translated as CASHNLDSYGYTF.

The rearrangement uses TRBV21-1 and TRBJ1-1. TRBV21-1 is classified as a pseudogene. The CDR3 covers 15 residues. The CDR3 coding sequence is TGTGCCAGCAGCAAAGAGCGGGGGGTCGGAACTGAAGCTTTCTTT. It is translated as CASSKERGVGTEAFF.

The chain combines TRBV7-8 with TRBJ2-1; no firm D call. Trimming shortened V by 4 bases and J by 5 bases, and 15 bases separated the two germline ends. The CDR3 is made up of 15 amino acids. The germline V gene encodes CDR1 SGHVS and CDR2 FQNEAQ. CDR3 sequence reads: CASSSQDGDHNEQFF. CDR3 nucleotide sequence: TGTGCCAGCAGCTCACAAGACGGCGACCACAATGAGCAGTTCTTC.

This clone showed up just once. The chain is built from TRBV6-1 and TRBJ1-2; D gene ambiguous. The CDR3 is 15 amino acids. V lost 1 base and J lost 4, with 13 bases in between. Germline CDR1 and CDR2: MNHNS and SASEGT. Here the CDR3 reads CASSEGGSSVYGYTF. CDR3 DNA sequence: TGTGCCAGCAGTGAAGGAGGCTCCTCCGTCTATGGCTACACCTTC.

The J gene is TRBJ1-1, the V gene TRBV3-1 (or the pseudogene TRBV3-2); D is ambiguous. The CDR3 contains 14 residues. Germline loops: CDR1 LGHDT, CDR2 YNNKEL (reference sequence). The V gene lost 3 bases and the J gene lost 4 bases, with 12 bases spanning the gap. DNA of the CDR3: TGTGCCAGCAGCCATGAGGGTTTTGGCACTGAAGCTTTCTTT. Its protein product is CASSHEGFGTEAFF.

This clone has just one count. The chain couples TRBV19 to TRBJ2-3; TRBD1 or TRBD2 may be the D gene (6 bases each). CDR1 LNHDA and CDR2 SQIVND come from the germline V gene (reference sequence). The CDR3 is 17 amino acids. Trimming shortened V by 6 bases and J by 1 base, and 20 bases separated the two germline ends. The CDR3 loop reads CASRWGAQAGRTDTQYF. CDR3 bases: TGTGCCAGTAGGTGGGGGGCTCAGGCTGGCCGCACAGATACGCAGTATTTT.

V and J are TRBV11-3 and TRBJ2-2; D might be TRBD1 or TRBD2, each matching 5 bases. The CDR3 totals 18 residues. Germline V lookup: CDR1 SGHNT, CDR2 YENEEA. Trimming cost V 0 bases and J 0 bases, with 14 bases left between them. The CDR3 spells CASSLERWDGANTGELFF. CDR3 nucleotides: TGTGCCAGCAGCTTAGAACGCTGGGACGGCGCGAACACCGGGGAGCTGTTTTTT.

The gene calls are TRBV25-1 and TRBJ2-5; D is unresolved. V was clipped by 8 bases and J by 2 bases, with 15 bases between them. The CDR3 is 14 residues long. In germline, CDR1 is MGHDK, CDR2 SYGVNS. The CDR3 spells CASSFTTAQETQYF. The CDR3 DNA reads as TGTGCCAGCTCGTTTACCACAGCACAAGAGACCCAGTACTTC.

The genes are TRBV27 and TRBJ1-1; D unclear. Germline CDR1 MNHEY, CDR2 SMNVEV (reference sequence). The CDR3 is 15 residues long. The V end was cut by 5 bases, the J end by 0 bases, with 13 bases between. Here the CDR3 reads CASSPGRELNTEAFF. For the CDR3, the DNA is TGTGCCAGCAGTCCCGGACGGGAGCTGAACACTGAAGCTTTCTTT.

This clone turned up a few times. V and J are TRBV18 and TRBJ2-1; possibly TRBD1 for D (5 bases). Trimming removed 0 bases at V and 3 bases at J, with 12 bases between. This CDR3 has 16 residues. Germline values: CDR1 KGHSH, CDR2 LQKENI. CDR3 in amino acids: CASSPPSGQGYNEQFF. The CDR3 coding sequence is TGTGCCAGCTCACCACCGTCCGGGCAGGGCTACAATGAGCAGTTCTTC.

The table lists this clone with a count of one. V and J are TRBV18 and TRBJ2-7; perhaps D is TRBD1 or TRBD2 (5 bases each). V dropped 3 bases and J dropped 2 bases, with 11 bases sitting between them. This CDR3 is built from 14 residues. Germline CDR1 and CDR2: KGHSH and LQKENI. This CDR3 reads CASSPSGTTYEQYF. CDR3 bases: TGTGCCAGCTCACCTTCCGGGACGACCTACGAGCAGTACTTC.

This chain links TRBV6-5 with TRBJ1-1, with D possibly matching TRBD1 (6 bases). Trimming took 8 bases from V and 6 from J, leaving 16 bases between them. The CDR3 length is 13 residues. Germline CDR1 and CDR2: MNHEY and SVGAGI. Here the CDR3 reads CASQTTGYSEAFF. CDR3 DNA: TGTGCCAGCCAAACGACAGGCTATTCTGAAGCTTTCTTT.

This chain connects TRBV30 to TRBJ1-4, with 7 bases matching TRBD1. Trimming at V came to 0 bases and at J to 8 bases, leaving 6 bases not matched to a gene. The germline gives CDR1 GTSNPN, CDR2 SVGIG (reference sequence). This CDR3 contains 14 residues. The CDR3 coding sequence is TGTGCCTGGAGTGTACGACAGGGTCGGGAAAAACTGTTTTTT. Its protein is CAWSVRQGREKLFF.

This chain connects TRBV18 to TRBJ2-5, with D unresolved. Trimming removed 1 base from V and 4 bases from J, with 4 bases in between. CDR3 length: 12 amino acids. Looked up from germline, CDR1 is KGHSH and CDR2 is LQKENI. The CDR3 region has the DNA TGTGCCAGCTCACCACAGCCAGAGACCCAGTACTTC. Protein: CASSPQPETQYF.